One and the same sample provided the 23 T cell receptor beta chains below, sequenced in a study of human T cells and chemical hapten exposure. As to time point: patch test 2, 6 weeks after DPC sensitization. As to treatment: therapeutic diphenylcyclopropenone sensitization with weekly scalp DPC. Total RNA extraction was carried out from unfractionated whole blood. TCRdb itself ran the RACE reads through MiXCR, one entry per CDR3 protein. The data show around 42,000 distinct CDR3 sequences, with roughly 10% seen just once and 11% to 15% held by the top ten. The sequences come from whole blood, collected in connection with sensitization to the hapten diphenylcyclopropenone (DPC). All receptors derive from a woman aged 25 to 39 with alopecia areata. Some clones in this sample may be carry-over from other donors' samples.

For this clonotype: The germline gene is not matched at one end of the junction; a read error may be the cause. The chain is built from TRBV12-3 or TRBV12-4 and TRBJ2-1, with D perhaps being TRBD1 or TRBD2 (6 bases each). The CDR3 covers 15 residues. Here the CDR3 reads CASSLGGSGSNEQFF. CDR3 DNA sequence: TGTGCCAGCAGCTTAGGGGGGTCAGGGAGCAATGAGCAGTTCTTC.

This clonotype was observed at least ten times. The chain uses TRBV12-3 or TRBV12-4 and TRBJ2-3, with a weak D call TRBD1 (5 bases). The CDR3 sequence is 14 residues long. Trimming took 5 bases from V and 5 from J, leaving 14 bases between them. CDR3 DNA: TGTGCCAGCAGTACGACCCCAGGGTTAGATACGCAGTATTTT. This encodes CASSTTPGLDTQYF.

The rearrangement uses TRBV29-1 and TRBJ2-5; maybe TRBD2 (6 bases). The CDR3 extends over 12 amino acids. V lost 3 bases, J lost 7 bases, and 12 bases lay in between. The V gene's germline CDR1 is SQVTM and CDR2 ANQGSEA. CDR3 sequence: CSVEFTEGTQYF. The CDR3 DNA reads TGCAGCGTTGAGTTTACGGAGGGGACCCAGTACTTC.

The sample holds a few counts of this clonotype. The genes are TRBV6-4 and TRBJ2-2; TRBD1 matches 7 bases. V lost 6 bases to trimming and J lost 1 base; unmatched junction nucleotides: 2. The CDR3 extends over 14 amino acids. The germline CDR1 and CDR2 sequences are MRHNA and SNTAGT. This CDR3 is CASRGTENTGELFF. CDR3 in DNA: TGTGCCAGCAGAGGGACAGAGAACACCGGGGAGCTGTTTTTT.

This clonotype has at least ten counts. This chain joins TRBV10-2 and TRBJ2-2; 10 nucleotides agree with TRBD1. CDR3 length: 15 residues. In germline, CDR1 is WSHSY, CDR2 SAAADI. The junction had 10 bases not matched to a gene; V was cut back by 8 bases and J by 7 bases. The CDR3 DNA sequence: TGCGCCAGCCAAACAGGGGACAGGGGATACGGGGAGCTGTTTTTT. Translated: CASQTGDRGYGELFF.

V and J are TRBV24-1 and TRBJ2-3; 7 nucleotides agree with TRBD1. The junction had 10 bases not matched to a gene; V was cut back by 4 bases and J by 4 bases. CDR3 length: 16 amino acids. The germline V gene encodes CDR1 KGHDR and CDR2 SFDVKD. The CDR3 loop reads CATSEQRQGGADTQYF. CDR3 bases: TGTGCCACCAGTGAGCAACGACAGGGTGGTGCAGATACGCAGTATTTT.

There are many counts of this clonotype. The chain uses TRBV7-2 and TRBJ1-3; D is ambiguous. The CDR3 covers 16 residues. V was trimmed by 0 bases and J by 0 bases, leaving 9 bases between them. Germline values: CDR1 SGHTA, CDR2 FQGNSA. CDR3 DNA sequence: TGTGCCAGCAGCTTAGCGCCGCCAGGCTCTGGAAACACCATATATTTT. It translates to CASSLAPPGSGNTIYF.

The rearrangement joins TRBV4-3 to TRBJ2-5; 10 positions agree with TRBD1. This CDR3 is 16 amino acids long. The V gene's germline CDR1 is LGHNA and CDR2 YSLEER. Trimming took 4 bases from V and 5 from J; bases not matched to a gene: 10. In DNA form, the CDR3 reads TGCGCCAGCAGCCTTCGTGACAGGGGGCTCGGGGAGACCCAGTACTTC. Translating gives CASSLRDRGLGETQYF.

The V gene is TRBV4-2, the J gene TRBJ2-7; a possible D gene is TRBD2 (5 bases). The CDR3 length is 13 residues. From germline, CDR1 is LGHNA and CDR2 YNFKEQ. V was trimmed by 3 bases and J by 2 bases, leaving 8 bases between them. The chain's CDR3 is CASSQAGTYEQYF. The CDR3 DNA reads as TGTGCCAGCAGCCAGGCCGGGACCTACGAGCAGTACTTC.

CDR3 sequence: CASSFEGATGELFF. CDR3 nucleotide sequence: TGTGCCAGCAGTTTTGAGGGGGCGACCGGGGAGCTGTTTTTT. The chain links TRBV28 to TRBJ2-2; the match to TRBD1 covers 7 bases. V gave up 3 bases and J gave up 5 bases; unmatched junction bases: 3. Germline CDR1 is MDHEN and CDR2 is SYDVKM. The CDR3 loop spans 14 amino acids.

This chain links TRBV4-3 with TRBJ1-2; D remains unclear. V was trimmed by 1 base and J by 3 bases, leaving 9 bases between them. This CDR3 is built from 14 residues. Germline assignment: CDR1 LGHNA and CDR2 YSLEER. In nucleotides, the CDR3 is TGCGCCAGCAGCCAAGGGAGGACCGACTATGGCTACACCTTC. It encodes CASSQGRTDYGYTF.

This clonotype was counted a few times. The chain combines TRBV6-6 with TRBJ1-5; D is unclear. The germline gives CDR1 MNHNY, CDR2 SVGAGI (reference sequence). V dropped 5 bases and J dropped 6 bases, with 14 bases sitting between them. The CDR3 runs to 14 residues. In nucleotides, the CDR3 is TGTGCCAGCAGTCCCGGACGGGGAACTCAGCCCCAGCATTTT. Translation gives CASSPGRGTQPQHF.

This clonotype was counted ten times or more. This chain links TRBV12-3 or TRBV12-4 with TRBJ2-3, with D perhaps TRBD2 (6 bases). This CDR3 has 14 residues. Between the trimmed V and J ends, which lost 3 bases and 2 bases, there was a span of 9 bases. This CDR3 reads CASSFPGDTDTQYF. The CDR3 nucleotides read TGTGCCAGCAGTTTTCCGGGGGACACAGATACGCAGTATTTT.

This chain connects TRBV6-6 to TRBJ2-3, with 8 bases lining up with TRBD1. The CDR3 contains 17 residues. Germline values: CDR1 MNHNY, CDR2 SVGAGI (reference sequence). Germline trimming cut 2 bases from V and 6 bases from J; bases unmatched to any gene: 13. CDR3 sequence reads: CASSYQGRGRVSDTQYF. Written as DNA, the CDR3 is TGTGCCAGCAGTTACCAAGGCAGGGGGCGCGTTTCGGATACGCAGTATTTT.

This clonotype was detected many times. The chain joins TRBV19 to TRBJ2-2, with 10 bases matching TRBD1. CDR1 is LNHDA and CDR2 is SQIVND in the germline V gene (reference sequence). Unmatched junction bases numbered 2, after V lost 7 bases and J lost 6 bases. The CDR3 is 13 residues long. CDR3 sequence (DNA): TGTGCCAGTACTGGACAGGGGGCCGGGGAGCTGTTTTTT. Its translation: CASTGQGAGELFF.

This clonotype was counted only a few times. CDR3 sequence (DNA): TGTGCCAGCAGTCCAGCACGGGGTAGAGACACTGAAGCTTTCTTT. Translation: CASSPARGRDTEAFF. The chain has TRBV12-3 or TRBV12-4 and TRBJ1-1; D is uncertain. The CDR3 runs to 15 residues. The V gene lost 5 bases and the J gene lost 3 bases, with 16 bases spanning the gap.

This clonotype was found many times. The chain combines TRBV4-2 with TRBJ2-3; D perhaps matches TRBD2 (5 bases). Between the trimmed V and J ends, which lost 0 bases and 1 base, there was a span of 11 bases. There are 16 residues in the CDR3. Germline values: CDR1 LGHNA, CDR2 YNFKEQ. This chain's CDR3 is CASSQDPEAGTDTQYF. CDR3 bases: TGTGCCAGCAGCCAAGATCCGGAGGCGGGCACAGATACGCAGTATTTT.

This clonotype was found a few times. The rearrangement links TRBV30 to TRBJ2-5, with 7 bases lining up with TRBD2. Germline V gene data show CDR1 as GTSNPN and CDR2 as SVGIG (reference sequence). This CDR3 is built from 14 residues. After removal of 8 bases from V and 5 bases from J, the junction contained 14 bases not matched to a gene. The CDR3 protein is CAGALAGVGETQYF. CDR3 bases: TGTGCCGGCGCTCTTGCGGGGGTGGGTGAGACCCAGTACTTC.

V is TRBV7-9 and J is TRBJ1-6; 7 bases map to TRBD1. Germline V gene data show CDR1 as SEHNR and CDR2 as FQNEAQ (reference sequence). CDR3 size: 15 residues. Losses at the gene ends were 5 bases for V and 6 bases for J; bases not matched to a gene: 7. In DNA, the CDR3 is TGTGCCAGCAGCGCGGGACAGAATTTTAATTCACCCCTCCACTTT. Its protein product is CASSAGQNFNSPLHF.

This clonotype was observed many times. The chain couples TRBV29-1 to TRBJ2-3; D gene uncertain. V dropped 7 bases and J dropped 1 base, with 15 bases sitting between them. Germline-derived CDR1 and CDR2 are SQVTM and ANQGSEA. The CDR3 loop spans 14 amino acids. In nucleotides, the CDR3 is TGCAGCGCCCTCGTACGCCTGGGCACAGATACGCAGTATTTT. It specifies CSALVRLGTDTQYF.

This CDR3 reads CASSQDPLSPGVYNSPLHF. CDR3 bases: TGTGCCAGCAGCCAAGATCCCCTCAGCCCGGGGGTGTATAATTCACCCCTCCACTTT. V is TRBV4-2 and J is TRBJ1-6; perhaps TRBD1 as D (5 bases). V was trimmed by 0 bases and J by 4 bases, leaving 19 bases between them. The CDR3 loop spans 19 amino acids. CDR1 and CDR2 (germline): LGHNA, YNFKEQ.

This chain links TRBV7-2 with TRBJ2-3; no firm D call. The V gene lost 5 bases and the J gene lost 0 bases, with 6 bases spanning the gap. Germline CDR1 is SGHTA and CDR2 is FQGNSA. CDR3 length: 13 residues. The CDR3 DNA reads TGTGCCAGCAGCCAGAGGAGCACAGATACGCAGTATTTT. It yields the protein CASSQRSTDTQYF.

This clonotype was detected a few times. This chain joins TRBV4-2 and TRBJ2-3, with D perhaps matching TRBD2 (5 bases). Trimming took off 0 bases at V and 7 bases at J, with 14 bases between the two ends. The CDR3 contains 15 residues. CDR1 and CDR2 from the germline V gene are LGHNA and YNFKEQ. CDR3 coding DNA: TGTGCCAGCAGCCAAGAATGGGCTAGCCCTCATACGCAGTATTTT. This encodes CASSQEWASPHTQYF.